The present T cell receptor beta chain was sequenced within a study of Graves' ophthalmopathy and Graves' hyperthyroidism (dated by TCRdb to 2016 to 2019). For the wider study: Peripheral blood was collected before any treatment was given, at the time of initial diagnosis. In over 5 hyperthyroidism patients, the T-cell repertoire of thyroid tissue was compared with the T-cell repertoire of blood. TCR beta repertoire signatures were used to distinguish Graves' ophthalmopathy from Graves' hyperthyroidism and to predict progression to ophthalmopathy. An independent validation cohort comprised fewer than 20 hyperthyroidism patients and some 16 patients who later progressed from hyperthyroidism to ophthalmopathy. In total, 135 blood samples were TCR-sequenced: 40 to 45 ophthalmopathy, some 75 hyperthyroidism and approximately 17 hyperthyroidism-to-ophthalmopathy patients. To explore V-J signatures that separate ophthalmopathy from hyperthyroidism, a discovery set of 100 patients was enrolled, consisting of 43 with ophthalmopathy and 55 to 65 with stable hyperthyroidism. Following sampling, methimazole starting at 30 mg daily was administered to hyperthyroidism patients, and high-dose intravenous methylprednisolone was administered to ophthalmopathy patients. The roughly 100 discovery patients were randomly split 7:3 into training and test sets. Beyond this particular receptor, the publication reports: In validation, the model predicted ophthalmopathy progression with about 71% sensitivity and 72% to 80% specificity; roughly 12 predicted patients were CT-confirmed with GO in a median of approximately 6.5 months. Most expanded thyroid clonotypes with frequency above 0.001 were also detected in blood, suggesting blood repertoires may reflect the thyroid immune response. The 13-signature model separated ophthalmopathy from stable hyperthyroidism with about 86% sensitivity and less than 83% specificity in cross-validation, and 80%/75% in the test set. No statistical method was used to set the sample size in advance, and the investigators knew which group each participant was assigned to.

The ophthalmopathy patients had moderately to severely active disease, with a Clinical Activity Score of 3 or higher, a NOSPECS grade of 4 or higher, and a disease duration of less than 3 months. Patients with other autoimmune diseases, uncontrolled infections, pregnancy or lactation were excluded from the study. Clinical symptoms, serum thyroxine, TRAb, thyroid ultrasound and orbital computed tomography formed the basis of the diagnosis. PBMCs were isolated from approximately 10 ml of fresh peripheral blood by Ficoll-Paque density gradient centrifugation. Trizol reagent was used to extract the total RNA, and its quality was then checked on an Agilent 2100 Bioanalyzer. This clonotype was seen ten or more times. The antigen it binds to is not known. Base qualities are not provided; no much larger clone lies one nucleotide away. TCR beta CDR3 regions were amplified from RNA transcripts for repertoire sequencing. A first-round RT-PCR used HTBI primers with the Qiagen OneStep RT-PCR kit, followed by a second-round multiplex PCR, size selection and purification. The libraries underwent paired-end sequencing with 100 bp reads on an Illumina HiSeq2000. In the authors' own workflow: SOAPnuke was used to process the reads, removing any read that contained adapters or uncalled bases, had a mean Phred below 15, or lacked an exact match to the constant primer or identifier. COPE v1.2.5 was used to merge the high-quality paired reads. Each unique nucleotide sequence was treated as a clonotype, and MiTCR v1.1 was used to align the clonotypes to the IMGT TRB V, D and J references. The analysis was limited to V-J combinations with a frequency above 0.0001, which together covered approximately 99% of repertoires. For each V-J combination, a TCR clonal expansion and chaos score was defined as F50 clonal expansion divided by the chaos observed in the TCRdist matrix. Welch's t-statistics and random forest were used to narrow the features down to around 12 V-J combinations, which were then fed into a naive Bayes classifier. The Morisita-Horn index was used to measure how similar the thyroid and blood repertoires were. TCRdb reanalyzed the raw reads on its own, using fastp at Q25 for trimming and MiXCR for clone calling, and kept in-frame beta chains. Duplicate CDR3 protein sequences are folded into a single record with the most common DNA and genes. Clone size and V and J calls follow TCRdb, not the original study. For this sample there are 350,000 to 400,000 distinct CDR3 sequences; approximately 20% appear just once. Roughly 1.6% of the sample comes from the top ten.

This sequence was found in a woman aged 18-29 years with Graves' ophthalmopathy. Donor details come from another sample of the same person, matched by shared clones. The specimen sequenced was peripheral blood.

The DNA sequence is given as TGCGCCAGCAGCCCGGCCCTCTCTGGAAACACCATATATTTT. This translates into CASSPALSGNTIYF. In this chain, TRBV5-1 is recombined with TRBJ1-3; no confident D gene assignment can be made. Trimming takes 4 bases from V and 0 bases from J, and the germline ends sit 8 bases apart. The CDR3 has 14 amino acids, counting the end cysteine and phenylalanine. The read is trimmed to its CDR3 DNA, 42 bases read in frame from base 1. As encoded in the germline V gene, CDR1 is SGHRS while CDR2 is YFSETQ.